These 24 T cell receptor beta chains share one sample of origin, sequenced in a study of cytomegalovirus exposure and HLA in healthy donors. Researchers ran the PCR with 60 Vbeta and 13 Jbeta primers. TCRdb keeps only in-frame clones here, not all; method: immunoSEQ multiplex PCR. The top ten hold almost 6% of the sample, which has about 130,000 clones, roughly 74% seen once. The sequencing sample was made of PBMCs. Source of these receptors: a woman in her fifties or sixties in good health and CMV-seropositive.

This clone was picked up a small number of times. The chain uses TRBV7-9 and TRBJ1-1; no definite D call. The CDR3 runs 14 residues. V gave up 4 bases and J gave up 4 bases, with 13 bases separating them. The germline CDR1 and CDR2 sequences are SEHNR and FQNEAQ (reference sequence). The DNA of the CDR3 is TGTGCCAGCAGCTCCTCCGGCCGGGGCACTGAAGCTTTCTTT. It translates to CASSSSGRGTEAFF.

About this clone itself: At one end the junction does not follow the germline gene, possibly because of a read error. The chain recombines TRBV7-9 with TRBJ2-7; D gene uncertain. The germline V gene encodes CDR1 SEHNR and CDR2 FQNEAQ (reference sequence). CDR3 length equals 13 residues. In DNA, the CDR3 is TGTTCCAGCAGCTTTTCCTCAGGTTACGAGCAGTACTTC. Protein sequence: CSSSFSSGYEQYF.

This chain uses TRBV19 with TRBJ2-3; tentatively, D is TRBD2 (6 bases). V lost 5 bases and J lost 0, with 15 bases in between. CDR1 and CDR2 (germline): LNHDA, SQIVND (reference sequence). The CDR3 totals 16 residues. In DNA form, the CDR3 reads TGTGCCAGTAGTTTCGCGGGACGTCTTAGCACAGATACGCAGTATTTT. Translation gives CASSFAGRLSTDTQYF.

The rearrangement joins TRBV11-2 to TRBJ1-5; D possibly corresponds to TRBD1 (6 bases). There are 16 residues in the CDR3. The V end lost 3 bases, the J end lost 0 bases, and 12 bases lay between the germline ends. Germline lookup yields CDR1 SGHAT and CDR2 FQNNGV. CDR3 sequence reads: CASSFRPDSSNQPQHF. The CDR3 region has the DNA TGTGCCAGCAGCTTCCGACCGGACAGTAGCAATCAGCCCCAGCATTTT.

The gene calls are TRBV5-6 and TRBJ2-5; 8 bases agree with TRBD2. The CDR3 spans 15 residues. Trimming at V came to 3 bases and at J to 5 bases, leaving 9 bases not matched to a gene. CDR1 SGHDT and CDR2 YYEEEE come from the germline V gene. In DNA form, the CDR3 reads TGTGCCAGCAGCTACAAAAGCGGGGGCTATGAGACCCAGTACTTC. Residues: CASSYKSGGYETQYF. The full variable domain, completed using reference TRBV5-6 and TRBJ2-5, is DAGVTQSPTHLIKTRGQQVTLRCSPKSGHDTVSWYQQALGQGPQFIFQYYEEEERQRGNFPDRFSGHQFPNYSSELNVNALLLGDSALYLCASSYKSGGYETQYFGPGTRLLVL.

CDR3 sequence (DNA): TGTGCCAGTAGCAGAATGACAGCAACTTTCTATGGCTACACCTTC. Protein: CASSRMTATFYGYTF. The chain employs TRBV19 and TRBJ1-2, with D possibly matching TRBD1 (5 bases). Germline values: CDR1 LNHDA, CDR2 SQIVND (reference sequence). The CDR3 has 15 residues. V lost 6 bases and J 4 bases, leaving 18 bases between the germline ends. The whole variable domain, filled in from reference TRBV19 and TRBJ1-2, reads DGGITQSPKYLFRKEGQNVTLSCEQNLNHDAMYWYRQDPGQGLRLIYYSQIVNDFQKGDIAEGYSVSREKKESFPLTVTSAQKNPTAFYLCASSRMTATFYGYTFGSGTRLTVV.

This clone was counted a few times. J is TRBJ2-1 and V is TRBV5-4; a possible D gene is TRBD2 (6 bases). Trimming pared 4 bases from V and 0 bases from J, leaving 14 bases between. Germline V lookup: CDR1 SGHNT, CDR2 YYREEE (reference sequence). The CDR3 runs to 16 residues. CDR3: CASSRSRDSSYNEQFF. In nucleotides, the CDR3 is TGTGCCAGCAGCAGGAGCCGGGACTCCTCCTACAATGAGCAGTTCTTC.

This chain links TRBV27 with TRBJ2-5; the D gene is possibly TRBD1 (6 bases). V lost 3 bases and J 7 bases, leaving 12 bases between the germline ends. The CDR3 runs 13 residues. The germline V gene encodes CDR1 MNHEY and CDR2 SMNVEV (reference sequence). The CDR3 DNA reads as TGTGCCAGCAGTTTGATCGGACAGAGGACCCAGTACTTC. Amino acid sequence: CASSLIGQRTQYF.

The V and J genes are TRBV11-2 and TRBJ2-7, with a weak D call TRBD2 (6 bases). Per the germline V gene, CDR1 is SGHAT and CDR2 is FQNNGV. V was cut by 5 bases and J by 6 bases, with 17 bases left in between. The CDR3 runs to 14 residues. CDR3 region: CASSGIGGIGEQYF. DNA of the CDR3: TGTGCCAGCAGCGGAATTGGGGGGATAGGCGAGCAGTACTTC.

This clone has only one observation. The chain has TRBV4-1 and TRBJ1-6, with no clear D. The V and J ends lost 0 bases and 12 bases respectively, with 9 bases between them. CDR3 length: 13 residues. The germline V gene has CDR1 MGHRA and CDR2 YSYEKL. The CDR3 DNA reads as TGCGCCAGCAGCCAAGACCCCGAGAAACCCCTCCACTTT. Encoded protein: CASSQDPEKPLHF.

The chain uses TRBV18 and TRBJ1-4, with D possibly matching TRBD1 (5 bases). Trimming removed 2 bases at V and 4 bases at J, with 11 bases between. The CDR3 has 15 amino acids. Per the germline V gene, CDR1 is KGHSH and CDR2 is LQKENI. CDR3 amino acids: CASSPGTGDNEKLFF. The CDR3 DNA sequence: TGTGCCAGCTCACCAGGGACGGGGGATAATGAAAAACTGTTTTTT. Combining the CDR3 with reference TRBV18 and TRBJ1-4 gives the whole variable domain NAGVMQNPRHLVRRRGQEARLRCSPMKGHSHVYWYRQLPEEGLKFMVYLQKENIIDESGMPKERFSAEFPKEGPSILRIQQVVRGDSAAYFCASSPGTGDNEKLFFGSGTQLSVL.

The chain links TRBV2 to TRBJ1-1; D is undetermined. CDR1 and CDR2 (germline): SNHLY, FYNNEI. V was trimmed by 2 bases and J by 5 bases, leaving 21 bases between them. This CDR3 has 17 amino acids. As DNA, the CDR3 is TGTGCCAGCAGTGAAAGGTCTGGACTCCTCCGAGGAACTGAAGCTTTCTTT. It translates to CASSERSGLLRGTEAFF.

V gene TRBV11-3 combines with J gene TRBJ1-5; D is ambiguous. Germline CDR1 is SGHNT and CDR2 is YENEEA. The CDR3 totals 13 residues. V lost 0 bases and J lost 7, with 7 bases in between. The CDR3 here is CASSLDPQQPQHF. CDR3 in DNA: TGTGCCAGCAGCTTAGATCCCCAGCAGCCCCAGCATTTT.

The count of this clone is one. The chain joins TRBV20-1 to TRBJ1-1; D is possibly TRBD1 (6 bases). Deletions cut 7 bases from V and 7 bases from J, with 10 bases between. The germline V gene has CDR1 DFQATT and CDR2 SNEGSKA (reference sequence). CDR3 size: 10 residues. CDR3 DNA sequence: TGCAGTGGCCGGGACAATGAAGCTTTCTTT. Encoded protein: CSGRDNEAFF.

This chain joins TRBV19 and TRBJ2-7; TRBD1 matches at 11 bases. Trimming removed 3 bases from V and 3 bases from J; junction bases left unmatched: 7. Germline V gene data show CDR1 as LNHDA and CDR2 as SQIVND (reference sequence). This CDR3 is 16 amino acids long. The CDR3 nucleotides read TGTGCCAGTAGTATGGGACAGGGGGGTGTTATCTACGAGCAGTACTTC. Translating it yields CASSMGQGGVIYEQYF.

CDR3 nucleotides: TGTGCCAGCAGCGTTGGACAGGCCGGCAACACCGGGGAGCTGTTTTTT. This sequence encodes CASSVGQAGNTGELFF. The rearrangement links TRBV2 to TRBJ2-2; 7 bases are a match to TRBD1. Germline CDR1 is SNHLY and CDR2 is FYNNEI. V was pared by 6 bases and J by 2 bases, with 9 bases of the junction left unmatched. The CDR3 spans 16 residues.

The J gene is TRBJ1-4, the V gene TRBV6-5; the match to TRBD1 covers 9 bases. Germline loops: CDR1 MNHEY, CDR2 SVGAGI. The V gene end was trimmed by 4 bases and the J gene end by 7 bases; junction bases not matched to a gene: 7. The CDR3 loop spans 15 amino acids. The CDR3 region is CASSSFGTGSEKLFF. CDR3 nucleotides: TGTGCCAGCAGTTCCTTTGGGACAGGGAGTGAAAAACTGTTTTTT.

CDR3 region: CASSWTGLGRQAFF. Here the CDR3 DNA reads TGTGCCAGCAGCTGGACAGGGTTGGGACGCCAAGCTTTCTTT. The rearrangement joins TRBV7-2 to TRBJ1-1; 8 bases map to TRBD1. The germline V gene encodes CDR1 SGHTA and CDR2 FQGNSA. V gave up 4 bases and J gave up 9 bases; unmatched junction bases: 10. The CDR3 extends over 14 amino acids.

The chain joins TRBV27 to TRBJ1-2; D remains unclear. V was trimmed by 6 bases and J by 5 bases, leaving 13 bases between them. CDR1 MNHEY and CDR2 SMNVEV come from the germline V gene (reference sequence). The CDR3 has 13 residues. The CDR3 reads CASSPTGFYGYTF. The CDR3 DNA reads TGTGCCAGCAGCCCCACGGGGTTTTATGGCTACACCTTC.

J is TRBJ2-2 and V is TRBV6-4, with a possible D match to TRBD1 (6 bases). Germline V lookup: CDR1 MRHNA, CDR2 SNTAGT. V was shortened by 4 bases and J by 6 bases, with 15 bases between the two germline ends. The CDR3 has 15 amino acids. CDR3 protein: CASSVGQGIPGELFF. The CDR3 coding sequence is TGTGCCAGCAGTGTGGGGCAGGGGATTCCCGGGGAGCTGTTTTTT.

The CDR3 bases are TGCGCCAGCAGCTTGGCCCAGGGGGGCTATGGCTACACCTTC. This gives the protein CASSLAQGGYGYTF. The V gene is TRBV5-1, the J gene TRBJ1-2; 7 positions agree with TRBD1. With 0 bases clipped from V and 4 bases from J, the junction kept 3 bases outside the gene matches. The CDR3 runs to 14 residues. Germline V lookup: CDR1 SGHRS, CDR2 YFSETQ.

The chain recombines TRBV29-1 with TRBJ1-2; 9 bases agree with TRBD1. The length of the CDR3 is 13 residues. Trimming removed 5 bases from V and 4 bases from J; junction bases left unmatched: 5. Germline CDR1 SQVTM, CDR2 ANQGSEA. CDR3 sequence: CSVSQTGGYGYTF. CDR3 bases: TGCAGCGTTTCTCAGACAGGGGGCTATGGCTACACCTTC.

The genes are TRBV7-2 and TRBJ2-1, with a possible D match to TRBD2 (5 bases). The ends were cut back, 0 bases at V and 5 bases at J, with 11 bases in the middle. This CDR3 region has 15 residues. CDR1 and CDR2 from the germline V gene are SGHTA and FQGNSA. CDR3 sequence (DNA): TGTGCCAGCAGCTTAGCGAGGGCTCTCCACAATGAGCAGTTCTTC. The encoded protein is CASSLARALHNEQFF.

In regard to this clone: The junction and the germline gene differ at one end; a read error may be behind it. V and J are TRBV13 and TRBJ1-6; D is perhaps TRBD1 (6 bases). This CDR3 has 16 residues. The germline V gene encodes CDR1 PRHDT and CDR2 FYEKMQ (reference sequence). In DNA, the CDR3 is TGTGCCAGCAGCCCTGTCGGGGGGCAGAGTAATTCAGCCCTCCACTTT. It yields the protein CASSPVGGQSNSALHF.